This T cell receptor (beta chain) stems from a study of T-cell memory formation after mild COVID-19. Background on the study: For the most part, TCR clusters were specific to one donor. Notes on the study in general: Largely, contracting CD4+ clones fell within CM and EM, and contracting CD8+ clones within EMRA. A second wave expanding day 15 to 37 was CD4+-biased; contracting clones were balanced.

TCRdb reanalysed the 5' RACE reads using MiXCR and keeps one entry per CDR3 protein. Altogether roughly 620,000 distinct CDR3 sequences are present, more than 15% being singletons, with the ten largest covering 9.5% to 15%. The J segment lost 5 bases and the V segment lost 1 base, leaving 3 bases of the junction unmatched. The CDR3 spans 15 residues. The germline CDR1 and CDR2 sequences are MNHNS and SASEGT. The table lists this clonotype with many counts. The antigen remains undetermined. The TCR sequence derives from an adult woman who had mild COVID-19 (a few samples of this study predate the infection). Cell type and time point are not known. The material sequenced was PBMCs or a T cell subset sorted from them (not recorded which). V is TRBV6-1 and J is TRBJ2-1; 9 bases are a match to TRBD2. CDR3 sequence reads: CASSEGLAAHNEQFF. The CDR3 nucleotides read TGTGCCAGCAGTGAAGGACTAGCGGCCCACAATGAGCAGTTCTTC.